A single TCR beta chain is shown here with its context. This sequence may be a read error, since a much larger clone differs from it by one base. Described time point: longitudinal time-point 2. It was from 2 million PBMCs stored at -80 C that the unsorted libraries were obtained. Per the germline V gene, CDR1 is SGHRS and CDR2 is YFSETQ. The CDR3 is 15 amino acids. V dropped 9 bases and J dropped 2; count of bases not matched to a gene: 11. This specimen belongs to a study of neurological immune-mediated disorders. Synthesis of cDNA was performed by 5'RACE using 10-nucleotide random UMIs. The yield of each sequencing run was over 170 million TCR-beta sequences from 15-18 subjects. TCRdb itself ran the 5' RACE reads through MiXCR, one entry per CDR3 protein. This table has some 100,000 distinct CDR3 sequences, roughly 13% appearing once.

Sequencing input: PBMCs. The chain couples TRBV5-1 to TRBJ2-1; 7 bases line up with TRBD1. The TCR was taken from a female donor with HTLV-1-associated myelopathy (HAM/TSP). The CDR3 DNA sequence: TGCGCCATCAGTCCTGGGACAGAGACCTACAATGAGCAGTTCTTC. It yields the protein CAISPGTETYNEQFF.